Listed below are T cell receptor beta chains from one sample, sequenced in a study of blood T cells in healthy people across ages. TCRdb re-called the 5' RACE reads through MiXCR, storing one row per CDR3 protein. In the table there are 550,000 to 750,000 distinct CDR3 sequences, around a fifth of which are singletons. The sequencing input was blood. The receptors stem from a man between 65 and 79 years old in good health. CDR3s include the opening cysteine and the closing phenylalanine or tryptophan. The D gene is left open where the match is weak. Where a row states a size, it is once, few, many or the class of an expanded clone; other rows omit it.

v_gene	d_gene	abundance	j_gene	CDR3aa
TRBV29-1	.	many	TRBJ2-1	CSVLTWEQFF
TRBV20-1	.	few	TRBJ2-5	CSASWSGNERYF
TRBV7-2	.	few	TRBJ2-5	CASSLSRAIKETQYF
TRBV7-2	.	few	TRBJ2-5	CASSLNGPQETQYF
TRBV4-1	.	few	.	CASSQVPEGPSYEQYF
TRBV6-6	TRBD1	few	TRBJ2-7	CASSLDREEQYF
TRBV24-1	TRBD1	.	TRBJ1-1	CATSAGQGMNTEAFF
TRBV5-1	.	few	TRBJ2-3	CASGHPGTDTQYF
TRBV20-1	TRBD1	few	TRBJ2-5	CSAYRTGWQETQYF
TRBV6-2/TRBV6-3	.	few	TRBJ1-1	CASSYGQIEAFF
TRBV29-1	.	.	TRBJ1-1	CSVEGRRRRLFF
TRBV5-5	.	.	TRBJ2-3	CASSLASAATTDTQYF
TRBV27	TRBD2	many	TRBJ2-7	CASSLSGINSGRSYEQYF
TRBV20-1	TRBD1	.	TRBJ2-5	CSAKDRARGQETQYF
TRBV4-3	.	.	.	CASSQGYSYEQYF
TRBV29-1	.	.	TRBJ1-1	CSVPTGWNTEAFF
TRBV28	TRBD2	.	TRBJ2-1	CASSSLTSGRAYNEQFF
TRBV5-6	.	.	TRBJ2-5	CASSFLGGRETQYF
TRBV7-9	.	many	TRBJ2-1	CASSQRRDSSNEQFF
TRBV13	.	few	.	CASSFRGAVGTNEQFF
TRBV5-6	.	.	.	CASSQTDEQYF
TRBV20-1	.	.	TRBJ2-3	CSAAARGAGADTQYF
TRBV9	.	.	TRBJ1-3	CASSITGNTIYF
TRBV9	.	.	TRBJ2-1	CASSVGQGPNNEQFF
TRBV7-2	.	few	TRBJ2-5	CASSPNAGQETQYF
TRBV10-3	.	.	TRBJ1-4	CAAGTREVDEKLFF
TRBV7-9	TRBD1	.	TRBJ1-6	CASSFIGDRGGSYNSPLHF
TRBV4-3	.	.	TRBJ2-5	CASSQDSRGPQETQYF
TRBV7-7	.	few	TRBJ2-1	CASSPDRNNEQFF
TRBV20-1	.	.	TRBJ2-7	CGASPGQIYEQYF
TRBV29-1	TRBD2	.	TRBJ2-7	CSAERGAYEQYF
TRBV5-1	.	.	TRBJ2-3	CASSLGSFGRYTDTQYF
TRBV9	TRBD2	many	TRBJ2-7	CASSATSGIFEQYF
TRBV20-1	TRBD2	few	TRBJ2-3	CSASGTSGRAWDTQYF
TRBV5-6	TRBD2	.	TRBJ2-7	CASSLGIAGPGYEQYF
TRBV20-1	TRBD1	.	TRBJ2-3	CSARDAAAGGIADTQYF
TRBV18	.	many	TRBJ1-4	CASSPSGAAEKLFF
TRBV10-3	TRBD2	.	TRBJ2-3	CAISERGLAGGMTDTQYF
TRBV20-1	TRBD2	.	TRBJ2-2	CSAIGSGSMRTGELFF
TRBV12-3/TRBV12-4	TRBD2	.	TRBJ2-1	CASRTAGGLVNEQFF
TRBV7-8	.	few	TRBJ1-2	CASSFQGQKSYGYTF
TRBV29-1	.	few	TRBJ1-3	CSAGVSGNTIYF
TRBV28	.	few	TRBJ1-4	CASSLGTLAAEKLFF
TRBV4-1	TRBD1	few	TRBJ2-5	CASSSRQGGETQYF
TRBV5-1	.	.	TRBJ1-2	CASSPGQGYTF
TRBV7-8	.	once	TRBJ2-2	CASSLVSRGELFF
TRBV2	.	few	TRBJ2-5	CASSEALTDTQETQYF
TRBV12-3/TRBV12-4	.	.	TRBJ2-2	CASSFLQYTGELFF
TRBV5-1	.	once	TRBJ2-7	CASSWGRLSGDEQYF
TRBV13	.	few	TRBJ2-2	CASSSDGLGGELFF
TRBV6-6	TRBD1	once	TRBJ2-7	CASIQHGTGEEQYF
TRBV6-2/TRBV6-3	TRBD2	few	TRBJ2-1	CAALASGRGNEQFF